Given below is one T cell receptor (beta chain) in context. This clone was recorded a few times. Its antigen remains undetermined. Within one base of it there is no much larger clone, and no base qualities were kept. Genomic DNA was extracted from sorted cells for sequencing of the TCRbeta CDR3 region. TCRbeta CDR3 regions were sequenced using the immunoSEQ Assay. The clones in this table, taken by TCRdb from immuneACCESS, are in-frame only. Not every clone is retained; where verified, under half of the shortfall comes from an unresolved V gene, and the cause of the rest is unknown. This sample holds over 25,000 clones; more than 65% were observed only once. Together, the top ten hold roughly 15% of the sample. The sample originates from a study of OX40 agonist ivuxolimab in advanced cancers. With respect to the entire study: Ivuxolimab was an agonistic, fully human IgG2 monoclonal antibody directed against OX40 (CD134), a costimulatory receptor. Intravenous ivuxolimab was administered to patients every 2 weeks at six dose levels: 0.01, 0.1, 0.3, 1.5, 3 and 10 mg/kg. Among the approximately 50 dose-escalation patients, roughly 20 had hepatocellular carcinoma, around 15 melanoma, 9 renal cell carcinoma and 9 head and neck cancer. In the dose-escalation cohort, 75% to 85% of patients were male, and the mean age was approximately 60 years with a range of about 20 to 90. Prior anti-PD-1, anti-PD-L1 or anti-CTLA-4 therapy was permitted, and approximately 42% of dose-escalation patients had received checkpoint inhibitors. Partial responses were achieved by three dose-escalation patients, of whom one had hepatocellular carcinoma and two had cutaneous melanoma. The point of sequencing TCRbeta in the periphery was to test whether ivuxolimab changed TCR sequence diversity and drove clonal T-cell expansion. The paper covers the monotherapy dose-escalation part of the phase I ivuxolimab trial, which included N of about 50 patients.

Paper-wide results and their limitations: At doses from 0.1 to 3.0 mg/kg, clonal expansion was seen in both CD4+ and CD8+ blood T cells between baseline and week 6. In the 0.1-3.0 mg/kg groups, partial responders were among the patients with the lowest normalized peripheral clonal expansion, particularly in CD8+ T cells. Antigen specificity was not determined for the clonally expanded peripheral T cells. Low levels of normalized T-cell clonal expansion were also seen in some patients who did not respond. After ivuxolimab, CD8+ T cells had more expanded clones than CD4+ T cells on average.

The trial excluded patients who had a history of autoimmune disease or who were on systemic immunosuppression. In every dose cohort, peripheral blood was drawn for TCR sequencing at baseline, cycle 4 day 1, and cycle 7 day 1. Samples were obtained from an open-label, multicenter, first-in-human phase I dose-escalation trial of ivuxolimab. Adults with locally advanced or metastatic head and neck squamous cell, hepatocellular, melanoma or renal cell carcinoma were enrolled in the trial. Before TCR sequencing, CD4+ and CD8+ T cells were separately sorted from peripheral blood. The receptor was derived from an adult with an advanced solid tumor such as melanoma, head and neck, liver or kidney cancer. This specimen was CD4+ or CD8+ T cells sorted from blood, taken in a trial of the OX40 agonist ivuxolimab.

The bases are TGTGCCAGCAGCCCCGAGAGCGGGACCTACGAGCAGTACTTC. This is translated as CASSPESGTYEQYF. The receptor chain draws on TRBV9 and TRBJ2-7; 7 junctional bases match TRBD2. Here V drops 4 bases and J drops 2 bases, and the junction holds 6 bases not matched to any gene. Spanning cysteine to phenylalanine, the CDR3 consists of 14 amino acids. CDR3 DNA only is kept here, 42 bases in frame from base 1. The germline V gene encodes CDR1 SGDLS and CDR2 YYNGEE.